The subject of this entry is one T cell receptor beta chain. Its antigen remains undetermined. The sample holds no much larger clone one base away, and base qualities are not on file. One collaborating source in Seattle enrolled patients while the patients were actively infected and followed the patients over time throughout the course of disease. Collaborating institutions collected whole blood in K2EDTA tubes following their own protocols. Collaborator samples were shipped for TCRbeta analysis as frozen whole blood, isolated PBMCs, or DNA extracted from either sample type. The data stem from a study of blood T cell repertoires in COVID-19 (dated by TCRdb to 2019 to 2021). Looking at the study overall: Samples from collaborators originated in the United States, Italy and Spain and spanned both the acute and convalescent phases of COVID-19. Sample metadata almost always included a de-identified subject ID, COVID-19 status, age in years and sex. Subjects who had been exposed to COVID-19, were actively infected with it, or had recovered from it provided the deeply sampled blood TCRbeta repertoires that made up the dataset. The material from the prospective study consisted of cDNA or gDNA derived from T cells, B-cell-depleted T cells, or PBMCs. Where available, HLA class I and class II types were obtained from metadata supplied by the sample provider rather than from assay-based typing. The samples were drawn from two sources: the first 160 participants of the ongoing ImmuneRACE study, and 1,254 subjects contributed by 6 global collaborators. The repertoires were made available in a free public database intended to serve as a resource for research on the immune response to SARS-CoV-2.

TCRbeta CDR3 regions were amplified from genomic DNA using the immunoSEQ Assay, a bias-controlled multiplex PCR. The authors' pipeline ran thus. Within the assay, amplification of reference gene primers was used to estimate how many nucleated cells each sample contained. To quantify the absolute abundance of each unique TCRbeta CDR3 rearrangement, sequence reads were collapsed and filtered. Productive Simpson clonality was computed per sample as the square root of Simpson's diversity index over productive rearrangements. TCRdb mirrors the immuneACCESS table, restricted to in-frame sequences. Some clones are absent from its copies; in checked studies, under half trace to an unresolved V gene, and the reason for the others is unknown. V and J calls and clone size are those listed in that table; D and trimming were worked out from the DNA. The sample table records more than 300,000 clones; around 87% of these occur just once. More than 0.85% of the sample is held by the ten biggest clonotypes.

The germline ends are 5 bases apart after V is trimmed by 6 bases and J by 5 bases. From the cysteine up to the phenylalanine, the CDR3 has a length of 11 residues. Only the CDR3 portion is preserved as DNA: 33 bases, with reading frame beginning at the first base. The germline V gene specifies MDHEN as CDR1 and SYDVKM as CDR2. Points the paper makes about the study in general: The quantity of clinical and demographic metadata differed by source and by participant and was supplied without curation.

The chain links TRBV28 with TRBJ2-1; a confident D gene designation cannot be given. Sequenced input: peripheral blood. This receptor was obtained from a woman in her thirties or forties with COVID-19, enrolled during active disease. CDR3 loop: CASSVNNEQFF. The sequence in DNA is TGTGCCAGCAGCGTAAACAATGAGCAGTTCTTC.